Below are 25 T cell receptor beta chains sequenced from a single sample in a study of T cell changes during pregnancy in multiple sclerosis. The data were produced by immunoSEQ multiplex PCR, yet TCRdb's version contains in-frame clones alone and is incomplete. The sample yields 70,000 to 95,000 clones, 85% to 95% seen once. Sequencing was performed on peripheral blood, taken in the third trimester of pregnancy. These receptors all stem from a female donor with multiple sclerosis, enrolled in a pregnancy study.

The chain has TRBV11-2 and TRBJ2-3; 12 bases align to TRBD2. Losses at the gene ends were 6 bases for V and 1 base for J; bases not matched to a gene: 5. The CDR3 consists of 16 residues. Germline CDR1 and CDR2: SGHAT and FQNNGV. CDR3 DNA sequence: TGTGCCAGCAGTCGACTAGCGGGAGTGGGCACAGATACGCAGTATTTT. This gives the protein CASSRLAGVGTDTQYF. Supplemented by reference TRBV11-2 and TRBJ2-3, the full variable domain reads EAGVAQSPRYKIIEKRQSVAFWCNPISGHATLYWYQQILGQGPKLLIQFQNNGVVDDSQLPKDRFSAERLKGVDSTLKIQPAKLEDSAVYLCASSRLAGVGTDTQYFGPGTRLTVL.

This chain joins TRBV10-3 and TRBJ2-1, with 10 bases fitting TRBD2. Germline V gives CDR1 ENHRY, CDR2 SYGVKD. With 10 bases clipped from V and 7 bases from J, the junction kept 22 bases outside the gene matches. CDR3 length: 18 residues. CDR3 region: CATLPTGEAGLARNEQFF. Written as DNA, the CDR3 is TGTGCCACCTTACCGACAGGGGAAGCGGGACTAGCGCGAAATGAGCAGTTCTTC.

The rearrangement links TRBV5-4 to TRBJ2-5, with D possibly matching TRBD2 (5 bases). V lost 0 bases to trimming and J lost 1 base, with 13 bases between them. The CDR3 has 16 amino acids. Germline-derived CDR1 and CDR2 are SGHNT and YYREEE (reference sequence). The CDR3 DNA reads TGTGCCAGCAGCTTGGAAGGTCGGGGTATCCAAGAGACCCAGTACTTC. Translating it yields CASSLEGRGIQETQYF.

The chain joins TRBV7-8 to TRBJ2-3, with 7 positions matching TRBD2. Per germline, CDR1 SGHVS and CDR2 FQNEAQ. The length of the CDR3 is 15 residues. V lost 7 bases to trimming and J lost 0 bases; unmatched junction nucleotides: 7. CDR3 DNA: TGTGCCAGCACCACTAGCGCCGTTAGCACAGATACGCAGTATTTT. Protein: CASTTSAVSTDTQYF.

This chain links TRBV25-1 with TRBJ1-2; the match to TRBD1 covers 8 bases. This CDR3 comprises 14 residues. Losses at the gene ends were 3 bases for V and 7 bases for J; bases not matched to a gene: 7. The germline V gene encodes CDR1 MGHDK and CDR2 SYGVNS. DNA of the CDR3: TGTGCCAGCAGTGATCCAGGGGGCGGGGGTGGCTACACCTTC. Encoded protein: CASSDPGGGGGYTF.

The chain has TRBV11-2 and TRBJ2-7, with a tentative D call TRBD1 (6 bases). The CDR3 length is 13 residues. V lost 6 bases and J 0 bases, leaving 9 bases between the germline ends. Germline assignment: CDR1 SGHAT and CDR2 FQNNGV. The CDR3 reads CASSTGPSYEQYF. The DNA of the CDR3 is TGTGCCAGCAGTACAGGGCCCTCCTACGAGCAGTACTTC.

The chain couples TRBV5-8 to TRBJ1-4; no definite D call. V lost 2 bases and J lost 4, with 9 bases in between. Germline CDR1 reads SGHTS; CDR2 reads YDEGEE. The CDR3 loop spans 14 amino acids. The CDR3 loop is CASSFTRRNEKLFF. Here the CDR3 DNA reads TGTGCCAGCAGCTTCACGAGGCGTAATGAAAAACTGTTTTTT.

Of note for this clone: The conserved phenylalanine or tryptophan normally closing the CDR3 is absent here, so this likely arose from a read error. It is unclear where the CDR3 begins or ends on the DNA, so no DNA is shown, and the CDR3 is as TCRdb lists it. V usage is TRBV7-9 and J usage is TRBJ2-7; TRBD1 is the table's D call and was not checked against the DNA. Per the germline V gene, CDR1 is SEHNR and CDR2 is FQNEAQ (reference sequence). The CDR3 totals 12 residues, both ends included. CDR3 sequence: CASSPGQGVRLY.

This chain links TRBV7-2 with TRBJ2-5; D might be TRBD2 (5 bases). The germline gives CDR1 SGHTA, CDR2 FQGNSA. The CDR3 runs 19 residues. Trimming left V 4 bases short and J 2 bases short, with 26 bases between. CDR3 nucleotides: TGTGCCAGCAGCTCCCGACCACCTCTTTGGCGGGTTTTTCAAGAGACCCAGTACTTC. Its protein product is CASSSRPPLWRVFQETQYF. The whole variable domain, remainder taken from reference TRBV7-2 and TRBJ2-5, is GAGVSQSPSNKVTEKGKDVELRCDPISGHTALYWYRQSLGQGLEFLIYFQGNSAPDKSGLPSDRFSAERTGGSVSTLTIQRTQQEDSAVYLCASSSRPPLWRVFQETQYFGPGTRLLVL.

The DNA of the CDR3 is TGCGCCAGCAGCTTGTTGTGGGAGGACATTTACGAGCAGTACTTC. Amino acids: CASSLLWEDIYEQYF. This chain joins TRBV5-1 and TRBJ2-7; D perhaps matches TRBD2 (6 bases). CDR1 is SGHRS and CDR2 is YFSETQ in the germline V gene. The CDR3 is made up of 15 amino acids. The V end was cut by 1 base, the J end by 4 bases, with 15 bases between. The full variable domain, with the rest looked up from reference TRBV5-1 and TRBJ2-7, is KAGVTQTPRYLIKTRGQQVTLSCSPISGHRSVSWYQQTPGQGLQFLFEYFSETQRNKGNFPGRFSGRQFSNSRSEMNVSTLELGDSALYLCASSLLWEDIYEQYFGPGTRLTVT.

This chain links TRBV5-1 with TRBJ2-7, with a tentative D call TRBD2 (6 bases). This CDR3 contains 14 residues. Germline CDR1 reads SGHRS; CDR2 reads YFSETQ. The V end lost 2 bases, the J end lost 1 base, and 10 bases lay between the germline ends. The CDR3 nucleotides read TGCGCCAGCAGCTTATCGCGGGGTTCCTACGAGCAGTACTTC. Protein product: CASSLSRGSYEQYF.

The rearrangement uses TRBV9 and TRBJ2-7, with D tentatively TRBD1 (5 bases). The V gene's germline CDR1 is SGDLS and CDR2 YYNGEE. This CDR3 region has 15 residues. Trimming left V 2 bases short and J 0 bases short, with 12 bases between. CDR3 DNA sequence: TGTGCCAGCAGCGTTCAGGACACCTTCTCCTACGAGCAGTACTTC. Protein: CASSVQDTFSYEQYF.

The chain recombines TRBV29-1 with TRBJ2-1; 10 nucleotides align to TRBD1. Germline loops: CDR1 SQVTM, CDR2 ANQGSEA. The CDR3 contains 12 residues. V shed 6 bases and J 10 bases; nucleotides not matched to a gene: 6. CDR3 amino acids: CSVRQGAEEQFF. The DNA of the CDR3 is TGCAGCGTGCGACAGGGGGCAGAGGAGCAGTTCTTC.

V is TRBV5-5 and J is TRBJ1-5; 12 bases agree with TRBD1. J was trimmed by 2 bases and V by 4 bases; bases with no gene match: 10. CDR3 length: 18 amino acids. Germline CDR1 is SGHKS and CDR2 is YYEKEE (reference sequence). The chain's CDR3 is CASSPGTGGGVGNQPQHF. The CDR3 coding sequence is TGTGCCAGCAGCCCTGGGACAGGGGGCGGGGTGGGCAATCAGCCCCAGCATTTT.

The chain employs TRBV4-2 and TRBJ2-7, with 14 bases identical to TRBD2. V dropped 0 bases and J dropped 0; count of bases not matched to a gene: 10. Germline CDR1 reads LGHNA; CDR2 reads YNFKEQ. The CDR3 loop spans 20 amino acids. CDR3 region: CASSQDIAGTSGGSSYEQYF. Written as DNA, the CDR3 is TGTGCCAGCAGCCAAGACATTGCCGGGACTAGCGGGGGAAGCTCCTACGAGCAGTACTTC.

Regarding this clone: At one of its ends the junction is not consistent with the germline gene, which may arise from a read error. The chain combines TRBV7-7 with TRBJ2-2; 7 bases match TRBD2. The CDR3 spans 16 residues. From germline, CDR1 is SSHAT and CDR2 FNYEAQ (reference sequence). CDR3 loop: CASSLGSGWNTGELFF. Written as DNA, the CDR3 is TGTGCTAGCAGCTTAGGTAGCGGGTGGAACACCGGGGAGCTGTTTTTT.

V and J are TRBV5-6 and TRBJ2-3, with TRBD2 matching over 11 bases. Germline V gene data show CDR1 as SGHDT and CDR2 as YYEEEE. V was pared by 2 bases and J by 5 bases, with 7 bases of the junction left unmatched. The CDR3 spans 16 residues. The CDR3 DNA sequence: TGTGCCAGCAGCTTACTAGCGGGAGAAGAGCGAGATACGCAGTATTTT. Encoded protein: CASSLLAGEERDTQYF.

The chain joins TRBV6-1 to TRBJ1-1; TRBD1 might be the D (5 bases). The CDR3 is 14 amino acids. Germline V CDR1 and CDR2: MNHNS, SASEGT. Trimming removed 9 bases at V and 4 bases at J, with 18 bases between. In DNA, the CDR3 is TGTGCCAGTCGCCTGGGGGGAGATGCCACTGAAGCTTTCTTT. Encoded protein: CASRLGGDATEAFF.

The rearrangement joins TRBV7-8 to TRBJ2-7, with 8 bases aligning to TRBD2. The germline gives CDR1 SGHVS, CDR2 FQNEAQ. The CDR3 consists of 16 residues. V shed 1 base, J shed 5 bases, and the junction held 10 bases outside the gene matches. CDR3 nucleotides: TGTGCCAGCAGCTTAGTTCAAGGGCTAGCGGGCCACGAGCAGTACTTC. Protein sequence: CASSLVQGLAGHEQYF.

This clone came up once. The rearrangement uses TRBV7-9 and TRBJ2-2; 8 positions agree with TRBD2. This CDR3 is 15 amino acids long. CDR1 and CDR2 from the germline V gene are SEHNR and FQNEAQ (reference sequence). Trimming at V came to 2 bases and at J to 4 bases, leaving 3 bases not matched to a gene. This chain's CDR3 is CASSLTGGGTGELFF. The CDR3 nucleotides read TGTGCCAGCAGCTTAACGGGAGGGGGCACCGGGGAGCTGTTTTTT.

CDR3 residues: CASRGVNTGELFF. CDR3 coding DNA: TGTGCCAGCAGGGGCGTGAACACCGGGGAGCTGTTTTTT. This chain joins TRBV6-5 and TRBJ2-2; D unresolved. The V end was cut by 6 bases, the J end by 1 base, with 6 bases between. Per the germline V gene, CDR1 is MNHEY and CDR2 is SVGAGI. This CDR3 is 13 amino acids long.

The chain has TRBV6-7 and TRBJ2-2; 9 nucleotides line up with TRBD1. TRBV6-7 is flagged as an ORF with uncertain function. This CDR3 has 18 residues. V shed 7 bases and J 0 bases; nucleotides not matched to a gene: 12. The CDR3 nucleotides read TGTGCCAGCACCTACAGGGGGCTGCTACCCCCGAACACCGGGGAGCTGTTTTTT. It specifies CASTYRGLLPPNTGELFF.

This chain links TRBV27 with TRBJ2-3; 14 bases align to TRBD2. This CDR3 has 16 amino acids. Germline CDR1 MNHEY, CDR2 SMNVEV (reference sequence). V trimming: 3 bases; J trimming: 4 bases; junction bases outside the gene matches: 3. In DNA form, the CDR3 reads TGTGCCAGCAGTTTCGGACTAGCGGGAGGTCCAGATACGCAGTATTTT. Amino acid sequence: CASSFGLAGGPDTQYF.

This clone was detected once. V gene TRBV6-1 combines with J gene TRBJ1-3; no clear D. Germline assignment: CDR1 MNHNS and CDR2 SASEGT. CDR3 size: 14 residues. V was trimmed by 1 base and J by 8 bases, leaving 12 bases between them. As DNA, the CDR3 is TGTGCCAGCAGTGAAGGGGCAGCGGTAGACACCATATATTTT. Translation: CASSEGAAVDTIYF.

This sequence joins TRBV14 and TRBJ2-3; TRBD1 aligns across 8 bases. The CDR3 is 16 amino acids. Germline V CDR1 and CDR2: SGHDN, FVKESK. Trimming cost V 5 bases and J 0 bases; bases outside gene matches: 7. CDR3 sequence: CASSRRTGFSTDTQYF. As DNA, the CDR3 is TGTGCCAGCAGCAGACGGACAGGGTTTAGCACAGATACGCAGTATTTT.